A single sample is the source of the 19 T cell receptor beta chains below, sequenced in a study of CD8+CD57+ T cells in acquired aplastic anemia. CDR3 and TCR beta VDJ profiling relied on genomic DNA as the template. Using its own MiXCR run on the reads, TCRdb lists one record per CDR3 protein. The sample has some 200,000 distinct CDR3 sequences, 48% seen once. The authors sequenced patients whose flow cytometry had shown CD8+CD57+ cell expansion. The sequencing input was sorted CD4+, CD8+, or CD8+CD57+ T cells (not recorded which) from PBMCs. These receptors came from a human donor with aplastic anemia.

This chain links TRBV20-1 with TRBJ2-7; 10 positions agree with TRBD2. The ends lost 6 bases at V and 6 bases at J; junction bases unmatched: 14. The germline V gene encodes CDR1 DFQATT and CDR2 SNEGSKA (reference sequence). The CDR3 is 15 residues long. For the CDR3, the DNA is TGCAGTGCGCCGAACCCACTAGCGGGGAGGGGCGAGCAGTACTTC. This encodes CSAPNPLAGRGEQYF.

In nucleotides, the CDR3 is TGTGCCAGCGTCCCGCGCGGGGCGGGCTCCTACGAGCAGTACTTC. It encodes CASVPRGAGSYEQYF. J is TRBJ2-7 and V is TRBV6-1; maybe TRBD2 (6 bases). V was cut by 8 bases and J by 0 bases, with 17 bases left in between. The germline gives CDR1 MNHNS, CDR2 SASEGT. The length of the CDR3 is 15 residues.

This clonotype appeared many times. The chain employs TRBV5-1 and TRBJ2-7; 12 bases line up with TRBD1. CDR3 length: 14 residues. The ends lost 3 bases at V and 5 bases at J; junction bases unmatched: 3. Germline V gene sequence: CDR1 SGHRS, CDR2 YFSETQ. CDR3 DNA: TGCGCCAGCAGCTGGGGGGACAGGGGGCACGAGCAGTACTTC. This encodes CASSWGDRGHEQYF.

This clonotype was seen ten or more times. This sequence joins TRBV11-2 and TRBJ2-5, with 8 bases fitting TRBD2. This CDR3 comprises 15 residues. In germline, CDR1 is SGHAT, CDR2 FQNNGV. V lost 1 base to trimming and J lost 5 bases; unmatched junction nucleotides: 6. The CDR3 DNA sequence: TGTGCCAGCAGCTTAGTAATAGCGGGGATGGAGACCCAGTACTTC. Encoded protein: CASSLVIAGMETQYF.

This chain joins TRBV13 and TRBJ2-3; 8 nucleotides agree with TRBD2. CDR3 length: 15 residues. Unmatched junction bases numbered 10, after V lost 4 bases and J lost 7 bases. Germline V gene sequence: CDR1 PRHDT, CDR2 FYEKMQ (reference sequence). CDR3 DNA: TGTGCCAGCAGCTCGGGGGGGCCGGATTTAAATACGCAGTATTTT. This codes for CASSSGGPDLNTQYF.

The chain combines TRBV19 with TRBJ1-1; D not resolved. The V and J ends lost 5 bases and 3 bases respectively, with 13 bases between them. The CDR3 totals 14 residues. Per the germline V gene, CDR1 is LNHDA and CDR2 is SQIVND (reference sequence). The DNA for the CDR3 is TGTGCCAGTAGTTCCCTCGTGGGAGACACTGAAGCTTTCTTT. As protein: CASSSLVGDTEAFF.

This chain connects TRBV3-1 to TRBJ2-1, with D perhaps TRBD1 (5 bases). V shed 1 base and J shed 12 bases, with 10 bases lying between them. The CDR3 spans 12 residues. In germline, CDR1 is LGHDT, CDR2 YNNKEL (reference sequence). CDR3 in amino acids: CASSQVDRRQFF. CDR3 nucleotide sequence: TGTGCCAGCAGCCAAGTCGACAGAAGGCAGTTCTTC.

This clonotype was picked up many times. This rearrangement joins TRBV6-1 to TRBJ2-5; TRBD1 matches 7 bases. CDR3 length: 15 residues. V lost 1 base and J lost 5; bases outside the gene matches: 7. CDR1 is MNHNS and CDR2 is SASEGT in the germline V gene. CDR3 in amino acids: CASSEGQGAWETQYF. CDR3 sequence (DNA): TGTGCCAGCAGTGAAGGACAGGGTGCATGGGAGACCCAGTACTTC.

This clonotype was picked up many times. V usage is TRBV20-1 and J usage is TRBJ2-7; a possible D gene is TRBD1 (6 bases). The CDR3 sequence is 14 residues long. V shed 3 bases and J shed 4 bases, with 16 bases lying between them. Germline values: CDR1 DFQATT, CDR2 SNEGSKA (reference sequence). The CDR3 DNA sequence: TGCAGTGCTAGCCGATTATCACAGGGTTACGAGCAGTACTTC. It is translated as CSASRLSQGYEQYF.

The chain links TRBV2 to TRBJ1-2, with 9 bases that match TRBD1. The CDR3 length is 14 residues. The germline V gene has CDR1 SNHLY and CDR2 FYNNEI. Trimming took 6 bases from V and 8 from J; bases not matched to a gene: 10. Here the CDR3 reads CASSRTGQGDGYTF. The CDR3 DNA follows: TGTGCCAGCAGCAGAACGGGACAGGGCGACGGCTACACCTTC.

Many counts were recorded for this clonotype. The CDR3: CASSRGQGAGANVLTF. CDR3 DNA sequence: TGCGCCAGCAGCCGCGGACAGGGGGCTGGGGCCAACGTCCTGACTTTC. The chain recombines TRBV4-3 with TRBJ2-6; 10 nucleotides align to TRBD1. The CDR3 is 16 residues long. From germline, CDR1 is LGHNA and CDR2 YSLEER. V shed 4 bases and J 2 bases; nucleotides not matched to a gene: 2.

J is TRBJ2-7 and V is TRBV20-1; 8 bases are a match to TRBD2. J lost 3 bases, V lost 6 bases, and 16 bases had no gene match. The CDR3 spans 16 residues. From germline, CDR1 is DFQATT and CDR2 SNEGSKA (reference sequence). In DNA form, the CDR3 reads TGCAGTGCCAGCACCCAGGGGACGGGAGGGGTCTACGAGCAGTACTTC. This translates into CSASTQGTGGVYEQYF.

The genes are TRBV30 and TRBJ2-7; D is possibly TRBD2 (5 bases). V lost 3 bases to trimming and J lost 6 bases, with 15 bases between them. Germline loops: CDR1 GTSNPN, CDR2 SVGIG (reference sequence). CDR3 length: 13 residues. DNA of the CDR3: TGTGCCTGGAGGGTCTCCGGGGATTTCGAGCAGTACTTC. Translating it yields CAWRVSGDFEQYF. The variable domain in full, completed from reference TRBV30 and TRBJ2-7, reads SQTIHQWPATLVQPVGSPLSLECTVEGTSNPNLYWYRQAAGRGLQLLFYSVGIGQISSEVPQNLSASRPQDRQFILSSKKLLLSDSGFYLCAWRVSGDFEQYFGPGTRLTVT.

The rearrangement uses TRBV7-9 and TRBJ2-7; D is unresolved. This CDR3 has 12 amino acids. The V end lost 4 bases, the J end lost 7 bases, and 11 bases lay between the germline ends. Germline V gene data show CDR1 as SEHNR and CDR2 as FQNEAQ (reference sequence). The CDR3 DNA reads as TGTGCCAGCAGCTCCTCCGGGTTTGAGCAGTACTTC. Encoded protein: CASSSSGFEQYF.

This clonotype was recorded many times. The chain carries TRBV19 and TRBJ2-1; D possibly corresponds to TRBD2 (6 bases). V was trimmed by 3 bases and J by 6 bases, leaving 15 bases between them. CDR1 is LNHDA, CDR2 SQIVND, per germline (reference sequence). This CDR3 is 15 amino acids long. In nucleotides, the CDR3 is TGTGCCAGTAGTATGAGTTTGGCGCGGGGCAATGAGCAGTTCTTC. Amino acids: CASSMSLARGNEQFF.

V and J are TRBV15 and TRBJ1-3, with D possibly matching TRBD1 (5 bases). V dropped 1 base and J dropped 0 bases, with 13 bases sitting between them. This CDR3 is built from 17 residues. The germline gives CDR1 LNHNV, CDR2 YYDKDF (reference sequence). CDR3 DNA: TGTGCCACCAGCAGAGTGGGCAGGGCCATCTCTGGAAACACCATATATTTT. It specifies CATSRVGRAISGNTIYF.

The V call is TRBV20-1, the J call TRBJ2-1, with D maybe TRBD1 (6 bases). The V gene's germline CDR1 is DFQATT and CDR2 SNEGSKA (reference sequence). The V end lost 5 bases, the J end lost 15 bases, and 17 bases lay between the germline ends. The CDR3 covers 11 residues. CDR3 nucleotide sequence: TGCAGTGCTCTAGGGGGTAAAGGACTGTTCTTC. Translating it yields CSALGGKGLFF.

In this sample, this clonotype turned up many times. V gene TRBV19 combines with J gene TRBJ2-5; D is undetermined. Between the trimmed V and J ends, which lost 0 bases and 5 bases, there was a span of 16 bases. Looked up from germline, CDR1 is LNHDA and CDR2 is SQIVND (reference sequence). CDR3 length equals 16 residues. CDR3 nucleotides: TGTGCCAGTAGTATAGAAGGAATAAGCGCGCAGGAGACCCAGTACTTC. Encoded protein: CASSIEGISAQETQYF.

With regard to this clonotype: A read error is likely, as this CDR3 ends without the conserved phenylalanine or tryptophan. The DNA is left out, because the CDR3 cannot be placed on it with certainty; the CDR3 is given as TCRdb lists it. This chain joins TRBV11-1 and TRBJ2-3; whether TRBD2, the table's D call, matches the DNA was not checked. Including both end residues, the CDR3 is 16 amino acids long. Germline CDR1 reads SGHAT; CDR2 reads FQDESV (reference sequence). The CDR3 here is CASSRTSGTSTDTHYL.